One sample yielded the 4 T cell receptor beta chains listed below, sequenced in a study of T-cell memory formation after mild COVID-19. TCRdb re-called the 5' RACE reads with MiXCR, one entry per CDR3 protein. The sample holds hundreds of thousands of distinct CDR3 sequences; roughly 23% are singletons and the top ten take around 12%. The sample consisted of PBMCs or a T cell subset sorted from them (not recorded which). Receptor source: an adult woman who had mild COVID-19 (a few samples of this study predate the infection). Cell type and time point are not known.

The chain links TRBV12-3 or TRBV12-4 to TRBJ1-3; no definite D call. The germline V and J ends were trimmed by 2 bases and 0 bases, with 11 bases remaining between them. This CDR3 comprises 16 residues. CDR3 sequence (DNA): TGTGCCAGCAGTTTATTGGGCCGCAACTCTGGAAACACCATATATTTT. Its protein product is CASSLLGRNSGNTIYF.

This sequence joins TRBV7-2 and TRBJ2-2, with TRBD2 matching 12 bases. V gave up 2 bases and J gave up 6 bases; unmatched junction bases: 4. This CDR3 region has 16 residues. CDR1 and CDR2 from the germline V gene are SGHTA and FQGNSA. This chain's CDR3 is CASSLPRLAGAGELFF. DNA of the CDR3: TGTGCCAGCAGCTTACCCCGACTAGCGGGAGCCGGGGAGCTGTTTTTT.

This clonotype was seen more than once but under ten times. The chain is built from TRBV7-7 and TRBJ2-7, with D unresolved. CDR3 length: 14 residues. V dropped 5 bases and J dropped 0 bases, with 11 bases sitting between them. The germline V gene encodes CDR1 SSHAT and CDR2 FNYEAQ (reference sequence). The CDR3 DNA reads as TGTGCCAGCAGCCCTGGTGCAGGCTCCTACGAGCAGTACTTC. Translation gives CASSPGAGSYEQYF.

The V call is TRBV27, the J call TRBJ2-1, with 8 bases identical to TRBD1. Trimming cost V 8 bases and J 8 bases; bases outside gene matches: 11. CDR1 is MNHEY, CDR2 SMNVEV, per germline (reference sequence). The CDR3 runs to 14 residues. The CDR3 loop reads CASHTTGDVDEQFF. CDR3 sequence (DNA): TGTGCCAGCCATACGACAGGGGATGTCGATGAGCAGTTCTTC.